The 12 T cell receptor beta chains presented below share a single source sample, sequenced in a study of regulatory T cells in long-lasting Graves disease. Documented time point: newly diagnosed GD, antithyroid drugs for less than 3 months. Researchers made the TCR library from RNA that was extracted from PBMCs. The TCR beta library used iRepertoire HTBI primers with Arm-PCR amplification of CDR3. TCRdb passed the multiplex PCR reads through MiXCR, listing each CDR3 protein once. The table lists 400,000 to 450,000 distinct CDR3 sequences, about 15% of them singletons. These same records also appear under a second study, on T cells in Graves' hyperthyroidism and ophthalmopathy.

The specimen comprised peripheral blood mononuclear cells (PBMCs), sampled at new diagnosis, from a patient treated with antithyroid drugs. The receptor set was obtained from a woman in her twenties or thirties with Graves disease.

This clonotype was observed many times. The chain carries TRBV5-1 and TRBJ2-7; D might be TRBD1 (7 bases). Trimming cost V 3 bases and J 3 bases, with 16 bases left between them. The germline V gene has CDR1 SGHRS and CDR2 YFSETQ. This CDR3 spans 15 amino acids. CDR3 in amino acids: CASSSGQGEDYEQYF. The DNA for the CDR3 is TGCGCCAGCAGCTCCGGCCAGGGGGAGGACTACGAGCAGTACTTC.

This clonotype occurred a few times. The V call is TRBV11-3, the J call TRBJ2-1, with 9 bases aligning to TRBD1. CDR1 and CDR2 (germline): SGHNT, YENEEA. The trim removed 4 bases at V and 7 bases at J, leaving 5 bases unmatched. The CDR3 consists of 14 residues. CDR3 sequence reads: CASSSDRGLNEQFF. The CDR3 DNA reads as TGTGCCAGCAGCTCGGACAGGGGACTGAATGAGCAGTTCTTC.

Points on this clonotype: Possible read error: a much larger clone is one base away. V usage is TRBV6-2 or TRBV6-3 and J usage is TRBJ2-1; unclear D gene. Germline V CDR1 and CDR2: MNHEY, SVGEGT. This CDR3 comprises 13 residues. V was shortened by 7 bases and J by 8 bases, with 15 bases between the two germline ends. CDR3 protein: CASMRSGDDEQFF. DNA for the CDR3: TGTGCCAGCATGCGGTCGGGCGACGATGAGCAGTTCTTC.

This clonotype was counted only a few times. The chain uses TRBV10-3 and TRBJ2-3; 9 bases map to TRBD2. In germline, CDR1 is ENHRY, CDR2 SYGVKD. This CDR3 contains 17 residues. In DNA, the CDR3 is TGTGTCGCTAGTGCGGCGGGAGGGCGCGACGACACAGATACGCAGTATTTT. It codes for CVASAAGGRDDTDTQYF.

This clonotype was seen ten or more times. The CDR3 protein is CASRSGETQYF. The CDR3 region has the DNA TGTGCCAGCAGGAGTGGAGAGACCCAGTACTTC. This chain joins TRBV28 and TRBJ2-5; D gene uncertain. The CDR3 contains 11 residues. Trimming removed 6 bases at V and 4 bases at J, with 6 bases between. CDR1 and CDR2 from the germline V gene are MDHEN and SYDVKM. Combining the CDR3 with reference TRBV28 and TRBJ2-5 gives the whole variable domain DVKVTQSSRYLVKRTGEKVFLECVQDMDHENMFWYRQDPGLGLRLIYFSYDVKMKEKGDIPEGYSVSREKKERFSLILESASTNQTSMYLCASRSGETQYFGPGTRLLVL.

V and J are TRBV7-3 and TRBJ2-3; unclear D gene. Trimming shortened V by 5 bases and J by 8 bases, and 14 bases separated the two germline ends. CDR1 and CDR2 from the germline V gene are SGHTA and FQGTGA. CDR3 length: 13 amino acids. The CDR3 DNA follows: TGTGCCAGCAGCCCCATCGGAGTCGGTACGCAGTATTTT. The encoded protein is CASSPIGVGTQYF.

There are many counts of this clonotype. The CDR3 DNA follows: TGCAGTGCCCTAAACCGGGACAGGGGGCAAAATGAGCAGTTCTTC. Amino acids: CSALNRDRGQNEQFF. This rearrangement joins TRBV20-1 to TRBJ2-1, with TRBD1 identical over 12 bases. V gave up 6 bases and J gave up 7 bases; unmatched junction bases: 10. Germline assignment: CDR1 DFQATT and CDR2 SNEGSKA (reference sequence). The CDR3 loop spans 15 amino acids.

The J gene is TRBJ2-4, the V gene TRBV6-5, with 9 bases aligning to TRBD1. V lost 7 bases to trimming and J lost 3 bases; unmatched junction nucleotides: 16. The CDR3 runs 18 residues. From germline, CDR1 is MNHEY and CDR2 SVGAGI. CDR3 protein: CASNPQGGQGQSKNIQYF. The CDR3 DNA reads TGTGCCAGCAACCCCCAGGGGGGACAGGGACAGAGCAAAAACATTCAGTACTTC.

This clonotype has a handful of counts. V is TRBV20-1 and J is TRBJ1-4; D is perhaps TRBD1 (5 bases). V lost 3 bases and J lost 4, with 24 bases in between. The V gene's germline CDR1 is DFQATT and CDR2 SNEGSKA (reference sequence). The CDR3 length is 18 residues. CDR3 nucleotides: TGCAGTGCTAGGCCGAAATGGGTCCACAGGTCGGGTAATGAAAAACTGTTTTTT. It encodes CSARPKWVHRSGNEKLFF.

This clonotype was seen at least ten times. In nucleotides, the CDR3 is TGTGCCAGCAGCCCATCGGGCGGGAACTACAATGAGCAGTTCTTC. Its protein product is CASSPSGGNYNEQFF. The gene calls are TRBV7-2 and TRBJ2-1, with a tentative D call TRBD2 (6 bases). V lost 5 bases, J lost 3 bases, and 14 bases lay in between. The CDR3 is 15 residues long. Germline CDR1 is SGHTA and CDR2 is FQGNSA.

This CDR3 is CASSFLAGLYYEQYF. The CDR3 region has the DNA TGTGCCAGCAGCTTTTTAGCGGGCTTATACTACGAGCAGTACTTC. The V call is TRBV7-9, the J call TRBJ2-7, with TRBD2 matching 7 bases. Trimming removed 3 bases from V and 3 bases from J; junction bases left unmatched: 8. The CDR3 covers 15 residues. Per germline, CDR1 SEHNR and CDR2 FQNEAQ (reference sequence).

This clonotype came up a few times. The CDR3 DNA sequence: TGCGCCAGCAGCCAAGATGACAACTTAAACTATGGCTACACCTTC. Translating it yields CASSQDDNLNYGYTF. This chain joins TRBV4-3 and TRBJ1-2; D unresolved. Trimming left V 0 bases short and J 2 bases short, with 10 bases between. The CDR3 has 15 residues. The germline CDR1 and CDR2 sequences are LGHNA and YSLEER.